The 17 T cell receptor beta chains listed next were all sequenced from one sample in a study of T-cell memory formation after mild COVID-19. TCRdb reanalysed the 5' RACE reads using MiXCR and keeps one entry per CDR3 protein. The sample includes over 250,000 distinct CDR3 sequences, 15% to 20% of them seen just once. Source material: PBMCs or a T cell subset sorted from them (not recorded which). The receptors were gathered from a man between 18 and 35 years old who had mild COVID-19 (a few samples of this study predate the infection). Cell type and time point are not known.

The chain combines TRBV4-2 with TRBJ1-5; 8 nucleotides line up with TRBD1. Germline trimming cut 0 bases from V and 0 bases from J; bases unmatched to any gene: 16. Germline V gene data show CDR1 as LGHNA and CDR2 as YNFKEQ. The CDR3 contains 21 residues. Here the CDR3 reads CASSQERSGGTGGLSNQPQHF. The CDR3 DNA is TGTGCCAGCAGCCAAGAGAGGTCCGGAGGTACAGGGGGTCTTAGCAATCAGCCCCAGCATTTT.

This chain links TRBV7-2 with TRBJ2-5; 8 bases line up with TRBD2. This CDR3 contains 15 residues. J lost 5 bases, V lost 3 bases, and 8 bases had no gene match. The germline V gene encodes CDR1 SGHTA and CDR2 FQGNSA. CDR3 nucleotides: TGTGCCAGCAGCTTTAGCGGGGCCCGGGGGGAGACCCAGTACTTC. Translated: CASSFSGARGETQYF. Variable domain in full (rest from reference TRBV7-2 and TRBJ2-5): GAGVSQSPSNKVTEKGKDVELRCDPISGHTALYWYRQSLGQGLEFLIYFQGNSAPDKSGLPSDRFSAERTGGSVSTLTIQRTQQEDSAVYLCASSFSGARGETQYFGPGTRLLVL.

Note on this clonotype: A read error may account for a junction end that differs from germline. The rearrangement links TRBV5-1 to TRBJ2-2; TRBD1 aligns across 10 bases. The V gene's germline CDR1 is SGHRS and CDR2 YFSETQ. This CDR3 is built from 16 residues. The CDR3 coding sequence is TGCGCCAGCAGATTGGGACAGGGGACGAACACCGGGGAGCTGTTTTTT. Translation gives CASRLGQGTNTGELFF.

V is TRBV7-2 and J is TRBJ2-1, with D possibly matching TRBD1 (8 bases). Germline values: CDR1 SGHTA, CDR2 FQGNSA. The CDR3 is 16 residues long. The V and J ends lost 0 bases and 10 bases respectively, with 19 bases between them. CDR3 in DNA: TGTGCCAGCAGCTTAGCGGGAGGGCAGGGGGCGCGCGAGCAGTTCTTC. It encodes CASSLAGGQGAREQFF.

This clonotype was counted between two and nine times. The V and J genes are TRBV7-2 and TRBJ2-7; D unresolved. V was clipped by 4 bases and J by 0 bases, with 13 bases between them. This CDR3 has 15 residues. The germline V gene encodes CDR1 SGHTA and CDR2 FQGNSA. In DNA, the CDR3 is TGTGCCAGCAGCTCCCCTCATAGAGGCTCCTACGAGCAGTACGTC. This codes for CASSSPHRGSYEQYV.

This clonotype was observed many times. The chain uses TRBV20-1 and TRBJ2-1; 13 bases line up with TRBD2. This CDR3 is 15 amino acids long. The germline gives CDR1 DFQATT, CDR2 SNEGSKA (reference sequence). Unmatched junction bases numbered 5, after V lost 4 bases and J lost 5 bases. CDR3 protein: CSATTGTSGDNEQFF. DNA for the CDR3: TGCAGTGCTACCACCGGGACTAGCGGGGACAATGAGCAGTTCTTC.

The chain joins TRBV6-5 to TRBJ1-4; a weak D match, TRBD1 (5 bases). Germline values: CDR1 MNHEY, CDR2 SVGAGI. V shed 5 bases and J shed 0 bases, with 10 bases lying between them. The CDR3 is 15 residues long. This chain's CDR3 is CASSPRQTTNEKLFF. The CDR3 DNA follows: TGTGCCAGCAGTCCCCGACAGACAACTAATGAAAAACTGTTTTTT.

This clonotype was recorded a few times. This chain uses TRBV3-1 with TRBJ1-6; D perhaps matches TRBD1 (5 bases). Per the germline V gene, CDR1 is LGHDT and CDR2 is YNNKEL (reference sequence). This CDR3 contains 14 residues. V was cut by 3 bases and J by 8 bases, with 11 bases left in between. Here the CDR3 reads CASSQRGGDSPLHF. CDR3 DNA: TGTGCCAGCAGCCAGAGGGGTGGCGATTCACCCCTCCACTTT.

The chain is built from TRBV7-2 and TRBJ2-1, with 7 bases identical to TRBD1. The CDR3 sequence is 16 residues long. V shed 2 bases and J 2 bases; nucleotides not matched to a gene: 6. CDR1 SGHTA and CDR2 FQGNSA come from the germline V gene. The CDR3 coding sequence is TGTGCCAGCAGCTTACCCCGGGACAGTCCCTACAATGAGCAGTTCTTC. Its translation: CASSLPRDSPYNEQFF.

This clonotype was recorded a few times. This chain uses TRBV4-3 with TRBJ2-1; no firm D call. V dropped 0 bases and J dropped 2 bases, with 8 bases sitting between them. Germline loops: CDR1 LGHNA, CDR2 YSLEER. CDR3 size: 15 residues. CDR3 region: CASSQDQVPYNEQFF. The DNA of the CDR3 is TGCGCCAGCAGCCAAGATCAGGTGCCCTACAATGAGCAGTTCTTC.

The V and J genes are TRBV12-3 or TRBV12-4 and TRBJ2-3; no clear D. The CDR3 runs 16 residues. The V end was cut by 2 bases, the J end by 0 bases, with 12 bases between. CDR3 sequence reads: CASSLRAAFSTDTQYF. The CDR3 nucleotides are TGTGCCAGCAGTTTAAGGGCAGCTTTTAGCACAGATACGCAGTATTTT.

This clonotype was detected only once. V and J are TRBV6-2 or TRBV6-3 and TRBJ2-1; 7 nucleotides match TRBD2. V gave up 8 bases and J gave up 9 bases; unmatched junction bases: 1. Germline V CDR1 and CDR2: MNHEY, SVGEGT. The CDR3 covers 10 residues. The CDR3 DNA reads TGTGCCAGCGGGGGGGTTGAGCAGTTCTTC. This encodes CASGGVEQFF.

The table lists this clonotype with a few counts. In DNA form, the CDR3 reads TGTGCCAGCAGCCAAGGGGTAGTGCCGGGGGCCCTCACAGATACGCAGTATTTT. It is translated as CASSQGVVPGALTDTQYF. The J gene is TRBJ2-3, the V gene TRBV4-2; D may match TRBD1 or TRBD2 (6 bases each). V was shortened by 1 base and J by 2 bases, with 19 bases between the two germline ends. The germline CDR1 and CDR2 sequences are LGHNA and YNFKEQ. This CDR3 contains 18 residues.

This clonotype has a count of ten or more. This sequence joins TRBV9 and TRBJ1-6, with 7 bases aligning to TRBD1. J gave up 6 bases and V 7 bases, and 7 bases lay outside the gene matches. The CDR3 contains 14 residues. Looked up from germline, CDR1 is SGDLS and CDR2 is YYNGEE. In DNA, the CDR3 is TGTGCCAGCGGAAAAGGGGGCAGTAATTCACCCCTCCACTTT. This translates into CASGKGGSNSPLHF.

The genes are TRBV9 and TRBJ1-3, with D hard to call. CDR1 and CDR2 from the germline V gene are SGDLS and YYNGEE. The ends were cut back, 4 bases at V and 16 bases at J, with 21 bases in the middle. The CDR3 is 13 amino acids. The CDR3 loop is CASSPPEGAPEYF. As DNA, the CDR3 is TGTGCCAGCAGCCCCCCGGAAGGCGCGCCGGAGTATTTT.

This clonotype was counted only a few times. This rearrangement joins TRBV7-2 to TRBJ1-2, with D possibly matching TRBD1 (5 bases). CDR1 is SGHTA and CDR2 is FQGNSA in the germline V gene. V lost 5 bases, J lost 8 bases, and 21 bases lay in between. This CDR3 is 15 amino acids long. The CDR3 sequence is CASSPGDGSPWGYTF. The CDR3 nucleotides read TGTGCCAGCAGCCCGGGGGACGGATCGCCTTGGGGCTACACCTTC.

The sample holds a few counts of this clonotype. The CDR3 sequence: CASSLGWSYNEQFF. In DNA form, the CDR3 reads TGTGCCAGTAGTCTAGGCTGGAGCTACAATGAGCAGTTCTTC. The chain combines TRBV19 with TRBJ2-1; D is uncertain. CDR3 size: 14 residues. V lost 5 bases to trimming and J lost 3 bases, with 11 bases between them. Germline loops: CDR1 LNHDA, CDR2 SQIVND (reference sequence).